This T cell receptor (beta chain) came from a study of STAT5B mutations in CD4+ large granular lymphocyte leukemia. Study details: The CDR3 'QG' motif was associated with a particular HLA allele among healthy donors. Study conclusions and caveats: Main leukemic clonotypes were patient-specific, but 20% to 25% appeared at low frequency elsewhere.

V shed 4 bases and J shed 6 bases, with 6 bases lying between them. The length of the CDR3 is 11 residues. Germline V CDR1 and CDR2: GTSNPN, SVGIG (reference sequence). The repertoire was sequenced with immunoSEQ multiplex PCR; TCRdb's copy has only in-frame clones and lacks some. The table has tens of thousands of clones, about 87% seen once. This clone appeared once. Its antigen is unidentified. The clonotype comes from a human donor in good health. The specimen was CD4+ T cells from blood buffy coats. V usage is TRBV30 and J usage is TRBJ2-2; D ambiguous. As DNA, the CDR3 is TGTGCCTGGAATCGGGCCGGGGAGCTGTTTTTT. It specifies CAWNRAGELFF.